These 26 T cell receptor beta chains share one sample of origin, sequenced in a study of identical twins. Each CDR3 protein gets one entry after TCRdb re-called the 5' RACE reads with MiXCR. The profile shows some 97,000 distinct CDR3 sequences, 4.5% to 6.5% of them singletons. The sequenced sample consisted of memory T cells sorted from blood. Every receptor here comes from a woman aged 45-59 years in good health.

This clonotype was counted at least ten times. The V gene is TRBV4-1, the J gene TRBJ2-1; 7 positions match TRBD2. The CDR3 is 16 residues long. Germline CDR1 reads MGHRA; CDR2 reads YSYEKL. The V and J ends lost 0 bases and 8 bases, in that order; junction bases with no gene match: 10. As DNA, the CDR3 is TGCGCCAGCAGCCAAGATACAGGACTAGGGTCCGATGAGCAGTTCTTC. It codes for CASSQDTGLGSDEQFF.

This clonotype has ten or more counts. The chain couples TRBV12-3 or TRBV12-4 to TRBJ1-1; D not resolved. V was trimmed by 8 bases and J by 0 bases, leaving 7 bases between them. This CDR3 region has 12 residues. The DNA for the CDR3 is TGTGCCAGCTCTTATTTGAACACTGAAGCTTTCTTT. This sequence encodes CASSYLNTEAFF.

This clonotype has ten or more counts. V is TRBV24-1 and J is TRBJ2-1, with 7 bases identical to TRBD2. Germline V gene sequence: CDR1 KGHDR, CDR2 SFDVKD. The ends lost 1 base at V and 2 bases at J; junction bases unmatched: 7. The CDR3 has 17 residues. This CDR3 is CATSDFGTGRPYNEQFF. CDR3 in DNA: TGTGCCACCAGTGATTTTGGAACCGGGAGGCCCTACAATGAGCAGTTCTTC.

This clonotype was recorded at least ten times. This rearrangement joins TRBV5-5 to TRBJ2-5, with a weak D call TRBD2 (6 bases). Between the trimmed V and J ends, which lost 4 bases and 1 base, there was a span of 11 bases. Germline assignment: CDR1 SGHKS and CDR2 YYEKEE (reference sequence). This CDR3 is built from 14 residues. Written as DNA, the CDR3 is TGTGCCAGCAGCCCCCTAGCGTCCCAAGAGACCCAGTACTTC. Encoded protein: CASSPLASQETQYF.

This clonotype showed up just once. The chain uses TRBV6-1 and TRBJ1-2, with 8 nucleotides matching TRBD1. This CDR3 region has 13 residues. Germline loops: CDR1 MNHNS, CDR2 SASEGT. The V and J ends lost 3 bases and 8 bases, in that order; junction bases with no gene match: 5. In DNA form, the CDR3 reads TGTGCCAGCAGTGACATAGGACAGGGAGGCTACACCTTC. It translates to CASSDIGQGGYTF.

The V and J genes are TRBV10-2 and TRBJ2-7; 12 bases are shared with TRBD2. Losses at the gene ends were 6 bases for V and 3 bases for J; bases not matched to a gene: 12. CDR3 length: 17 residues. Germline CDR1 WSHSY, CDR2 SAAADI. CDR3 protein: CASSGSLAGGSIYEQYF. The CDR3 DNA follows: TGCGCCAGCAGCGGTTCACTAGCGGGAGGCAGTATCTACGAGCAGTACTTC.

At least ten counts were recorded for this clonotype. The rearrangement links TRBV20-1 to TRBJ2-3, with 7 bases matching TRBD2. CDR3 length: 15 amino acids. Germline CDR1 reads DFQATT; CDR2 reads SNEGSKA (reference sequence). Trimming removed 2 bases from V and 2 bases from J; junction bases left unmatched: 7. CDR3 protein: CSARSPSGNTDTQYF. The DNA for the CDR3 is TGCAGTGCTAGATCCCCTAGCGGAAACACAGATACGCAGTATTTT.

This clonotype was counted many times. The CDR3 is CASSFGAANTEAFF. In nucleotides, the CDR3 is TGTGCCAGCAGCTTTGGGGCAGCGAACACTGAAGCTTTCTTT. The chain has TRBV7-9 and TRBJ1-1; TRBD1 might be the D (5 bases). The V gene's germline CDR1 is SEHNR and CDR2 FQNEAQ (reference sequence). The CDR3 runs 14 residues. V was trimmed by 3 bases and J by 1 base, leaving 9 bases between them.

The rearrangement joins TRBV11-3 to TRBJ2-6; D uncertain. Trimming took 1 base from V and 3 from J, leaving 1 base between them. This CDR3 spans 13 amino acids. From germline, CDR1 is SGHNT and CDR2 YENEEA. CDR3 bases: TGTGCCAGCAGCTTAGTTGGGGCCAACGTCCTGACTTTC. Encoded protein: CASSLVGANVLTF.

This clonotype was counted ten times or more. The J gene is TRBJ2-3, the V gene TRBV4-2; D is ambiguous. Germline CDR1 and CDR2: LGHNA and YNFKEQ. The CDR3 is 13 residues long. V shed 3 bases and J shed 3 bases, with 7 bases lying between them. The CDR3, as DNA: TGTGCCAGCAGCCAGGGCCCAACAGATACGCAGTATTTT. As protein: CASSQGPTDTQYF.

This clonotype showed up many times. The chain has TRBV11-2 and TRBJ2-5, with 9 bases aligning to TRBD2. The V gene end was trimmed by 5 bases and the J gene end by 5 bases; junction bases not matched to a gene: 6. Germline V lookup: CDR1 SGHAT, CDR2 FQNNGV. This CDR3 spans 14 amino acids. The CDR3 DNA follows: TGTGCCAGCAGCCCCGGACTAGCGAGCGAGACCCAGTACTTC. The encoded protein is CASSPGLASETQYF.

This clonotype has ten or more counts. The V call is TRBV7-8, the J call TRBJ2-7; 11 bases match TRBD2. The V and J ends lost 4 bases and 3 bases, in that order; junction bases with no gene match: 5. The CDR3 has 15 residues. Looked up from germline, CDR1 is SGHVS and CDR2 is FQNEAQ. CDR3 region: CASSSGLADLYEQYV. The CDR3 DNA is TGTGCCAGCAGCTCGGGACTAGCGGACCTCTACGAGCAGTACGTC.

The V gene is TRBV15, the J gene TRBJ1-5; a possible D gene is TRBD1 (5 bases). Deletions cut 1 base from V and 4 bases from J, with 17 bases between. The CDR3 loop spans 17 amino acids. The germline V gene has CDR1 LNHNV and CDR2 YYDKDF (reference sequence). The CDR3 sequence is CATSRAGRRVGNQPQHF. The CDR3 DNA sequence: TGTGCCACCAGCAGAGCGGGGCGGCGGGTGGGTAATCAGCCCCAGCATTTT.

This clonotype showed up just a few times. The gene calls are TRBV6-5 and TRBJ2-1, with D maybe TRBD2 (6 bases). The CDR3 covers 11 residues. V lost 8 bases and J 6 bases, leaving 8 bases between the germline ends. Germline V gene lookup returns CDR1 MNHEY and CDR2 SVGAGI. DNA of the CDR3: TGTGCCAGCCTGGGGGGCAATGAGCAGTTCTTC. This codes for CASLGGNEQFF.

In this sample, this clonotype turned up many times. This chain joins TRBV12-3 or TRBV12-4 and TRBJ1-1, with TRBD1 matching 7 bases. The trim removed 2 bases at V and 2 bases at J, leaving 2 bases unmatched. The CDR3 loop spans 14 amino acids. The CDR3 coding sequence is TGTGCCAGCAGTTTATGGACAGGCAACACTGAAGCTTTCTTT. It codes for CASSLWTGNTEAFF.

In its sample, this clonotype was seen many times. This chain connects TRBV20-1 to TRBJ2-7; TRBD1 agrees at 8 bases. This CDR3 is built from 14 residues. The V segment lost 5 bases and the J segment 4 bases; nucleotides outside the gene matches: 10. Germline CDR1 is DFQATT and CDR2 is SNEGSKA (reference sequence). The CDR3 reads CSAHDRGIGYEQYF. DNA of the CDR3: TGCAGTGCTCATGACAGGGGCATCGGTTACGAGCAGTACTTC.

This clonotype was observed many times. A much larger clonotype is one base distant, so this may be a read error. The rearrangement links TRBV4-1 to TRBJ1-2; no clear D. This CDR3 contains 14 residues. Germline lookup yields CDR1 MGHRA and CDR2 YSYEKL. The CDR3 DNA reads TGCGCCAGCAGCTTGAGCGCTGCTGGAGATGGCTACCCCTTC. Protein sequence: CASSLSAAGDGYPF.

This clonotype was counted at least ten times. This chain links TRBV20-1 with TRBJ2-1, with TRBD2 matching 13 bases. This CDR3 spans 16 amino acids. Germline V lookup: CDR1 DFQATT, CDR2 SNEGSKA (reference sequence). The V gene end was trimmed by 0 bases and the J gene end by 6 bases; junction bases not matched to a gene: 5. The CDR3 nucleotides are TGCAGTGCTAGAGAGCCGGGGACTAGCGGGATCAATGAGCAGTTCTTC. It encodes CSAREPGTSGINEQFF.

There are many counts of this clonotype. The chain employs TRBV7-8 and TRBJ2-3; TRBD2 matches at 14 bases. CDR3 length: 21 residues. Germline V gene data show CDR1 as SGHVS and CDR2 as FQNEAQ. J was trimmed by 0 bases and V by 3 bases; bases with no gene match: 14. The CDR3 region has the DNA TGTGCCAGCAGCTTCGTCCCGGGACTAGCGGGAGTTGGAGGCAGCACAGATACGCAGTATTTT. Encoded protein: CASSFVPGLAGVGGSTDTQYF.

This clonotype was found many times. V and J are TRBV12-3 or TRBV12-4 and TRBJ1-1; the D is unclear. The CDR3 length is 13 residues. V was shortened by 3 bases and J by 7 bases, with 12 bases between the two germline ends. The CDR3 DNA reads TGTGCCAGCAGTTTTTCTGAGGGAGGTGAAGCTTTCTTT. Translating gives CASSFSEGGEAFF.

This clonotype appeared many times. V is TRBV12-3 or TRBV12-4 and J is TRBJ2-7; D is possibly TRBD1 (6 bases). The CDR3 is 14 amino acids. Trimming removed 5 bases from V and 1 base from J, with 12 bases in between. The CDR3 nucleotides are TGTGCCAGCAGTCGATTAGGGGGATCCTACGAGCAGTACTTC. The encoded protein is CASSRLGGSYEQYF.

This clonotype appeared many times. This chain uses TRBV5-1 with TRBJ1-4, with a weak D call TRBD1 (5 bases). The CDR3 extends over 13 amino acids. Trimming took 4 bases from V and 6 from J, leaving 10 bases between them. Germline V lookup: CDR1 SGHRS, CDR2 YFSETQ. DNA of the CDR3: TGCGCCAGCAGCCCGGGACGAGATGAAAAACTGTTTTTT. It specifies CASSPGRDEKLFF.

On this clonotype: Since a much larger clone is just one base distant, this may be a read error. The chain uses TRBV3-1 and TRBJ2-2; the D gene could be TRBD1 or TRBD2 (5 bases each). Germline CDR1 LGHDT, CDR2 YNNKEL (reference sequence). There are 14 residues in the CDR3. The CDR3 here is CASSPYGSTGDLFF. The CDR3 DNA reads as TGTGCCAGCAGCCCTTACGGCTCCACCGGGGACCTGTTTTTT.

This clonotype came up a few times. This chain uses TRBV15 with TRBJ2-5, with D possibly matching TRBD2 (6 bases). There are 14 residues in the CDR3. Germline-derived CDR1 and CDR2 are LNHNV and YYDKDF (reference sequence). V was cut by 3 bases and J by 3 bases, with 11 bases left in between. The CDR3: CATSSWSSEETQYF. CDR3 in DNA: TGTGCCACCAGCAGTTGGTCTAGCGAAGAGACCCAGTACTTC.

Only a few counts were recorded for this clonotype. This chain uses TRBV20-1 with TRBJ1-6; perhaps TRBD1 as D (6 bases). This CDR3 region has 16 residues. Germline loops: CDR1 DFQATT, CDR2 SNEGSKA (reference sequence). Trimming took 0 bases from V and 8 from J, leaving 17 bases between them. The CDR3 is CSARDLGQKSDSPLHF. The CDR3 coding sequence is TGCAGTGCTAGAGATCTTGGACAGAAAAGCGATTCACCCCTCCACTTT.

As DNA, the CDR3 is TGTGCCTGGAGTACAGCGGGAGTGGGGGAGCAGTACGTC. As protein: CAWSTAGVGEQYV. V usage is TRBV30 and J usage is TRBJ2-7; TRBD2 matches at 8 bases. The V gene end was trimmed by 2 bases and the J gene end by 7 bases; junction bases not matched to a gene: 7. The CDR3 spans 13 residues. Germline CDR1 reads GTSNPN; CDR2 reads SVGIG (reference sequence).